The 29 T cell receptor beta chains below come from one sample, sequenced in a study of PD-L1 blockade in urothelial cancer. Time point described: pretreatment peripheral blood. The method was immunoSEQ multiplex PCR; TCRdb's version includes in-frame clones alone and lacks a portion of them. The data show approximately 47,000 clones, with 82% seen just once and around 1.5% held by the top ten. Sample: PBMCs, taken around atezolizumab (anti-PD-L1) treatment. Receptors were obtained from a man in his fifties with urothelial cancer.

The chain employs TRBV2 and TRBJ1-3; TRBD1 matches 7 bases. V shed 6 bases and J 0 bases; nucleotides not matched to a gene: 5. Germline V gene lookup returns CDR1 SNHLY and CDR2 FYNNEI. The CDR3 length is 15 residues. CDR3 loop: CASRGQILSGNTIYF. CDR3 DNA: TGTGCCAGCAGGGGACAGATCCTCTCTGGAAACACCATATATTTT.

The chain uses TRBV5-4 and TRBJ1-2; a weak D match, TRBD1 (5 bases). Trimming left V 6 bases short and J 5 bases short, with 23 bases between. The CDR3 length is 16 residues. Germline CDR1 and CDR2: SGHNT and YYREEE (reference sequence). This chain's CDR3 is CASTRGGSRLRYGYTF. CDR3 nucleotides: TGTGCCAGCACTCGTGGGGGGAGCCGACTGAGATATGGCTACACCTTC.

The sample holds one count of this clone. The V and J genes are TRBV19 and TRBJ1-1; 7 bases line up with TRBD1. Germline trimming cut 6 bases from V and 1 base from J; bases unmatched to any gene: 11. CDR1 is LNHDA, CDR2 SQIVND, per germline (reference sequence). The CDR3 runs to 16 residues. CDR3: CASRDDRDTGNTEAFF. The CDR3 DNA follows: TGTGCCAGTAGGGATGACAGGGACACCGGGAACACTGAAGCTTTCTTT.

The chain combines TRBV5-4 with TRBJ2-5; 9 nucleotides line up with TRBD2. J lost 5 bases, V lost 2 bases, and 4 bases had no gene match. The germline V gene encodes CDR1 SGHNT and CDR2 YYREEE (reference sequence). The CDR3 length is 14 residues. The CDR3 DNA sequence: TGTGCCAGCAGCTTTAAGGCGGGGGGGGAGACCCAGTACTTC. Translated, it gives CASSFKAGGETQYF.

The V and J genes are TRBV5-1 and TRBJ2-4, with TRBD2 matching over 15 bases. With V trimmed by 5 bases and J by 7 bases, 13 bases remained unmatched. The germline V gene has CDR1 SGHRS and CDR2 YFSETQ. The CDR3 spans 18 residues. The CDR3 DNA reads as TGCGCCAGCAGGACCGAGGGACTAGCGGGGGGATCGGGGAACATTCAGTACTTC. Translating gives CASRTEGLAGGSGNIQYF.

J is TRBJ1-1 and V is TRBV2; 7 nucleotides align to TRBD1. Germline values: CDR1 SNHLY, CDR2 FYNNEI. This CDR3 region has 15 residues. Losses at the gene ends were 4 bases for V and 2 bases for J; bases not matched to a gene: 7. In nucleotides, the CDR3 is TGTGCCAGCAGTGTGGATGCAGGGGGAAACACTGAAGCTTTCTTT. Translation gives CASSVDAGGNTEAFF.

This clone has just one count. The chain has TRBV5-1 and TRBJ1-1, with a weak D call TRBD1 (5 bases). V was clipped by 4 bases and J by 5 bases, with 18 bases between them. CDR1 SGHRS and CDR2 YFSETQ come from the germline V gene. The CDR3 is 15 amino acids. The chain's CDR3 is CASSPETGGGTEAFF. The CDR3 DNA reads TGCGCCAGCAGCCCGGAAACAGGAGGAGGGACTGAAGCTTTCTTT.

The chain combines TRBV15 with TRBJ2-5, with D perhaps TRBD1 (5 bases). The CDR3 loop spans 17 amino acids. The germline V gene encodes CDR1 LNHNV and CDR2 YYDKDF (reference sequence). Trimming took 1 base from V and 0 from J, leaving 15 bases between them. CDR3 residues: CATSRGEGAPHQETQYF. CDR3 bases: TGTGCCACCAGCAGAGGAGAAGGGGCTCCCCACCAAGAGACCCAGTACTTC. Full variable domain (missing parts from reference TRBV15 and TRBJ2-5): DAMVIQNPRYQVTQFGKPVTLSCSQTLNHNVMYWYQQKSSQAPKLLFHYYDKDFNNEADTPDNFQSRRPNTSFCFLDIRSPGLGDTAMYLCATSRGEGAPHQETQYFGPGTRLLVL.

The V and J genes are TRBV28 and TRBJ1-5, with D hard to call. The germline CDR1 and CDR2 sequences are MDHEN and SYDVKM. CDR3 size: 13 residues. V dropped 6 bases and J dropped 4 bases, with 10 bases sitting between them. Written as DNA, the CDR3 is TGTGCCAGCAGGATTAACACGAATCAGCCCCAGCATTTT. Residues: CASRINTNQPQHF.

J is TRBJ1-1 and V is TRBV18, with 8 bases matching TRBD1. Per germline, CDR1 KGHSH and CDR2 LQKENI. Trimming removed 4 bases from V and 7 bases from J; junction bases left unmatched: 2. This CDR3 comprises 12 residues. CDR3 amino acids: CASSRTGGEAFF. The DNA for the CDR3 is TGTGCCAGCTCACGAACAGGGGGTGAAGCTTTCTTT.

J is TRBJ2-2 and V is TRBV6-1; 10 nucleotides agree with TRBD1. Trimming at V came to 4 bases and at J to 8 bases, leaving 7 bases not matched to a gene. From germline, CDR1 is MNHNS and CDR2 SASEGT. CDR3 length: 15 residues. Written as DNA, the CDR3 is TGTGCCAGCAGTGGGAGACAGGGGGCGGTAGGGGAGCTGTTTTTT. The encoded protein is CASSGRQGAVGELFF.

In this sample, this clone turned up a few times. This chain joins TRBV28 and TRBJ1-2; 9 bases fit TRBD1. This CDR3 has 17 residues. V shed 2 bases and J 7 bases; nucleotides not matched to a gene: 14. The V gene's germline CDR1 is MDHEN and CDR2 SYDVKM. CDR3 protein: CASSLVGPGQGWGGYTF. CDR3 nucleotide sequence: TGTGCCAGCAGTTTAGTGGGCCCGGGACAGGGCTGGGGTGGCTACACCTTC.

J is TRBJ1-4 and V is TRBV18; D is unclear. The CDR3 is 13 amino acids. The germline V and J ends were trimmed by 2 bases and 6 bases, with 7 bases remaining between them. Germline V lookup: CDR1 KGHSH, CDR2 LQKENI. The CDR3 coding sequence is TGTGCCAGCTCACCAAGGCGGGATGAAAAACTGTTTTTT. Translating gives CASSPRRDEKLFF.

This clone was recorded once. V usage is TRBV7-2 and J usage is TRBJ2-6; D might be TRBD1 (7 bases). Trimming left V 5 bases short and J 0 bases short, with 8 bases between. CDR3 size: 15 residues. CDR1 and CDR2 from the germline V gene are SGHTA and FQGNSA. CDR3 amino acids: CASSQGGSGANVLTF. The CDR3 DNA reads TGTGCCAGCAGCCAGGGGGGCTCTGGGGCCAACGTCCTGACTTTC.

In nucleotides, the CDR3 is TGCGCCAGCAGCCAAGGGGAGCGGGGGTGGGAGACCCAGTACTTC. Translated: CASSQGERGWETQYF. The V and J genes are TRBV4-1 and TRBJ2-5; 8 nucleotides match TRBD2. CDR1 and CDR2 (germline): MGHRA, YSYEKL. This CDR3 has 15 residues. Unmatched junction bases numbered 6, after V lost 1 base and J lost 5 bases.

The sample holds one count of this clone. This chain connects TRBV18 to TRBJ2-7, with 7 bases lining up with TRBD1. J lost 1 base, V lost 4 bases, and 1 base had no gene match. Germline V lookup: CDR1 KGHSH, CDR2 LQKENI. This CDR3 comprises 13 residues. The CDR3 loop reads CASSRDRSYEQYF. Written as DNA, the CDR3 is TGTGCCAGCTCACGGGACAGATCCTACGAGCAGTACTTC.

The V and J genes are TRBV29-1 and TRBJ1-2, with D tentatively TRBD1 (5 bases). Trimming took off 0 bases at V and 5 bases at J, with 10 bases between the two ends. Germline lookup yields CDR1 SQVTM and CDR2 ANQGSEA. The CDR3 contains 13 residues. CDR3 DNA sequence: TGCAGCGTTGAAGAGGGGGGGAGGTATGGCTACACCTTC. As protein: CSVEEGGRYGYTF.

By sample share, this clone is medium-sized. The chain links TRBV6-4 to TRBJ2-1, with 7 bases identical to TRBD2. The J segment lost 4 bases and the V segment lost 0 bases, leaving 6 bases of the junction unmatched. CDR1 is MRHNA and CDR2 is SNTAGT in the germline V gene. There are 16 residues in the CDR3. This CDR3 reads CASSDSGGSEYNEQFF. In nucleotides, the CDR3 is TGTGCCAGCAGTGACTCGGGCGGGAGCGAATACAATGAGCAGTTCTTC.

This chain connects TRBV10-3 to TRBJ2-5; TRBD1 might be the D (5 bases). Trimming cost V 4 bases and J 2 bases, with 14 bases left between them. Germline values: CDR1 ENHRY, CDR2 SYGVKD. The CDR3 is made up of 15 amino acids. CDR3 residues: CAISGPDSSQETQYF. CDR3 nucleotide sequence: TGTGCCATCAGTGGGCCTGACAGTTCTCAAGAGACCCAGTACTTC.

The V gene is TRBV18, the J gene TRBJ2-7, with 8 bases matching TRBD1. Trimming took 0 bases from V and 2 from J; bases not matched to a gene: 9. Germline V gene data show CDR1 as KGHSH and CDR2 as LQKENI. This CDR3 comprises 17 residues. The CDR3 bases are TGTGCCAGCTCACCACCGCCCAGGGGGCTTTTGACCTACGAGCAGTACTTC. This translates into CASSPPPRGLLTYEQYF. Filled out from reference TRBV18 and TRBJ2-7, the complete variable domain reads NAGVMQNPRHLVRRRGQEARLRCSPMKGHSHVYWYRQLPEEGLKFMVYLQKENIIDESGMPKERFSAEFPKEGPSILRIQQVVRGDSAAYFCASSPPPRGLLTYEQYFGPGTRLTVT.

This clone was seen a handful of times. The chain carries TRBV7-3 and TRBJ2-3, with 9 bases that match TRBD1. J was trimmed by 2 bases and V by 5 bases; bases with no gene match: 5. Germline CDR1 and CDR2: SGHTA and FQGTGA. The CDR3 contains 15 residues. CDR3 sequence: CASSRDRGNTDTQYF. In nucleotides, the CDR3 is TGTGCCAGCAGCCGAGACAGGGGGAACACAGATACGCAGTATTTT.

The genes are TRBV30 and TRBJ1-3; 9 bases agree with TRBD1. This CDR3 is built from 14 residues. The trim removed 5 bases at V and 0 bases at J, leaving 2 bases unmatched. Germline V lookup: CDR1 GTSNPN, CDR2 SVGIG (reference sequence). CDR3: CAWGTGHSGNTIYF. The CDR3 DNA reads TGTGCCTGGGGGACAGGGCACTCTGGAAACACCATATATTTT.

The chain recombines TRBV28 with TRBJ1-2, with 8 bases that match TRBD1. Germline CDR1 MDHEN, CDR2 SYDVKM. There are 14 residues in the CDR3. V lost 5 bases to trimming and J lost 3 bases; unmatched junction nucleotides: 5. The CDR3 bases are TGTGCCAGCAGTGGGAACAGGGGGTACTATGGCTACACCTTC. Residues: CASSGNRGYYGYTF.

This clone has just a few counts. V gene TRBV7-9 combines with J gene TRBJ2-3; 8 nucleotides match TRBD2. V gave up 1 base and J gave up 0 bases; unmatched junction bases: 3. The CDR3 has 16 amino acids. Looked up from germline, CDR1 is SEHNR and CDR2 is FQNEAQ (reference sequence). CDR3 DNA: TGTGCCAGCAGCTTAGTGGCGGGAGGTAGCACAGATACGCAGTATTTT. Protein product: CASSLVAGGSTDTQYF.

This chain connects TRBV15 to TRBJ2-5, with 11 bases aligning to TRBD2. The CDR3 extends over 18 amino acids. CDR1 and CDR2 from the germline V gene are LNHNV and YYDKDF (reference sequence). V shed 1 base and J 1 base; nucleotides not matched to a gene: 8. The CDR3 DNA reads as TGTGCCACCAGCAGAGGGCTAGCGGGGGGACCGCTCCAAGAGACCCAGTACTTC. Translation gives CATSRGLAGGPLQETQYF.

The chain recombines TRBV27 with TRBJ2-6, with 7 bases that match TRBD1. Germline V gene lookup returns CDR1 MNHEY and CDR2 SMNVEV (reference sequence). V lost 4 bases and J lost 1; bases outside the gene matches: 1. There are 15 residues in the CDR3. For the CDR3, the DNA is TGTGCCAGCAGTTCACAGGGGTCTGGGGCCAACGTCCTGACTTTC. This gives the protein CASSSQGSGANVLTF.

CDR3 in amino acids: CASSVIKGYNQPQHF. CDR3 DNA sequence: TGTGCCAGCAGTGTAATCAAGGGGTACAATCAGCCCCAGCATTTT. V and J are TRBV2 and TRBJ1-5; D may be TRBD1 (5 bases). V was trimmed by 4 bases and J by 3 bases, leaving 13 bases between them. CDR3 length equals 15 residues. From germline, CDR1 is SNHLY and CDR2 FYNNEI.

The table lists this clone with a few counts. This rearrangement joins TRBV9 to TRBJ2-3, with 11 bases fitting TRBD2. CDR3 size: 15 residues. Germline V gene lookup returns CDR1 SGDLS and CDR2 YYNGEE. J was trimmed by 4 bases and V by 3 bases; bases with no gene match: 4. CDR3 sequence: CASSATSGSADTQYF. CDR3 bases: TGTGCCAGCAGCGCCACTAGCGGGAGCGCAGATACGCAGTATTTT.

This clone was counted a single time. The V call is TRBV15, the J call TRBJ2-1; D is perhaps TRBD2 (5 bases). This CDR3 contains 17 residues. CDR1 is LNHNV and CDR2 is YYDKDF in the germline V gene (reference sequence). The germline V and J ends were trimmed by 0 bases and 1 base, with 13 bases remaining between them. CDR3 residues: CATSRDSSGGSYNEQFF. The CDR3 region has the DNA TGTGCCACCAGCAGAGATTCCAGCGGAGGATCCTACAATGAGCAGTTCTTC. Full variable domain (missing parts from reference TRBV15 and TRBJ2-1): DAMVIQNPRYQVTQFGKPVTLSCSQTLNHNVMYWYQQKSSQAPKLLFHYYDKDFNNEADTPDNFQSRRPNTSFCFLDIRSPGLGDTAMYLCATSRDSSGGSYNEQFFGPGTRLTVL.